What follows is one TCR beta chain and its context. Its target is not known. Mismatch with germline at one junction end may stem from a read error. The entry originates in a study of naive and memory T cell subsets. An equimolar mix of two oligonucleotides served as the beta constant-region primer for TRBC1 and TRBC2. Four rounds of PCR amplified the ligated cDNA using nested alpha and beta constant-region primers plus SP2. MiXCR, applied by TCRdb to the UMI-ligation and nested PCR reads, yields one record per CDR3 protein. This sample has under 150,000 distinct CDR3 sequences, with 15% to 25% found just once. The length of the CDR3 is 14 residues. Germline V gene lookup returns CDR1 SQVTM and CDR2 ANQGSEA. Study observations and caveats: Over 95% of naive TCR sequences appeared only once after error correction, unlike memory subsets. Possibly reflecting memory cells re-expressing CD45RA, a few larger clonotypes occurred in naive repertoires, especially CD8.

Overnight CMV lysate stimulation of fresh PBMCs defined donor CMV status by CD4+ IFNgamma. CD4 T cells were positively selected, then CD8 T cells from the CD4-negative fraction. Cells stained for CD3, CD4, CD8, CD45RA and CD27 were sorted into four subsets. The receptor comes from a human donor in good health. The chain is built from TRBV29-1 and TRBJ2-7; 10 nucleotides line up with TRBD2. Sequenced input: naive CD8+ T cells from blood. The CDR3 coding sequence is TGCAGCGTTGTGGGTCTAGCGGGAGTCTACGACCAGTACTTC. Amino acids: CSVVGLAGVYDQYF.